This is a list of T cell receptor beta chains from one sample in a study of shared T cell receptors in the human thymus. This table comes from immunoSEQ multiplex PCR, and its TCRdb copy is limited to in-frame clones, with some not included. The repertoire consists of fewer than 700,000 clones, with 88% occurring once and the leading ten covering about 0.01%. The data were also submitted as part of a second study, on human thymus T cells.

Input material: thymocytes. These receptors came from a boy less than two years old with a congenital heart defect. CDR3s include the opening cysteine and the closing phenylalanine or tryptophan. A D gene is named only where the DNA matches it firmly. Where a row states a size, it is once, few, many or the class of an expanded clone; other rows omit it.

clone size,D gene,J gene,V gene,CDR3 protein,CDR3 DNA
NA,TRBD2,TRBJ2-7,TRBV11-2,CASSLGLAGRSYEQYF,TGTGCCAGCAGCTTGGGACTAGCGGGCCGCTCCTACGAGCAGTACTTC
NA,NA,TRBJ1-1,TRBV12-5,CASSGPPGSQDTEAFF,TGTGCTAGTAGTGGGCCTCCGGGATCCCAGGACACTGAAGCTTTCTTT
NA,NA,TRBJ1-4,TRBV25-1,CASSESKSLNEKLFF,TGTGCCAGCAGTGAATCTAAGTCCCTTAATGAAAAACTGTTTTTT
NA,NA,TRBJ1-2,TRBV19,CASSIGRGYTF,TGTGCCAGTAGTATAGGGAGGGGCTACACCTTC
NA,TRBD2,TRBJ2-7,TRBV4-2,CASSPTMGLGRYEQYF,TGTGCCAGCAGCCCAACGATGGGACTAGGGAGGTACGAGCAGTACTTC
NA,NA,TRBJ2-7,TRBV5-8,CASTPEGVRPYEQYF,TGTGCCAGCACTCCCGAGGGGGTTCGGCCCTACGAGCAGTACTTC
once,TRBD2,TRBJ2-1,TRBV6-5,CASSYPGLAGGREQFF,TGTGCCAGCAGTTACCCGGGACTAGCGGGAGGTAGGGAGCAGTTCTTC
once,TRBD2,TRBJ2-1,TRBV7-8,CASSLVRGLGHSEQFF,TGTGCCAGCAGCTTAGTTAGGGGACTAGGACACTCTGAGCAGTTCTTC
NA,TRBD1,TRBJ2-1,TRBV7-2,CASSVQGEENEQFF,TGTGCCAGCAGCGTACAGGGGGAGGAGAATGAGCAGTTCTTC
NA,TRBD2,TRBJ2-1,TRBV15,CATSRGIAGPNEQFF,TGTGCCACCAGCAGAGGAATAGCGGGCCCAAATGAGCAGTTCTTC
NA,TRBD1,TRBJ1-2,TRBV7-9,CASSLRTGGFPNYGYTF,TGTGCCAGCAGCCTACGGACAGGGGGCTTCCCAAACTATGGCTACACCTTC
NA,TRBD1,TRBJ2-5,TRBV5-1,CASSLDRGRYF,TGCGCCAGCAGCCTGGACAGGGGTCGGTACTTC
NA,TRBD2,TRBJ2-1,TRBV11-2,CASSCSGRALNEQFF,TGTGCCAGCAGCTGTAGCGGGAGGGCCCTCAATGAGCAGTTCTTC
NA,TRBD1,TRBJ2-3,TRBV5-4,CASSLSGTGGTDTQYF,TGTGCCAGCAGCTTGTCCGGGACAGGGGGCACAGATACGCAGTATTTT
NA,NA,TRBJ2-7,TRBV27,CASSNGGPLYF,TGTGCCAGCAGTAATGGGGGCCCCTTGTACTTC
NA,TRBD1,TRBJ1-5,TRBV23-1,CASSQSATGAWSNQPQHF,TGCGCCAGCAGTCAATCGGCGACAGGGGCTTGGAGCAATCAGCCCCAGCATTTT
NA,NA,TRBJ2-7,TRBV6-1,CASSESGLPTGEQYF,TGTGCCAGCAGTGAAAGCGGACTACCTACGGGGGAGCAGTACTTC
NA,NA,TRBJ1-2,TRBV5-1,CASSLVSRQEESASYGYTF,TGCGCCAGCAGCTTGGTGTCTAGACAGGAGGAGTCGGCTAGCTATGGCTACACCTTC
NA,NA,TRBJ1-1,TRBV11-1,CASSLTVMNTEAFF,TGTGCCAGCAGCTTGACAGTTATGAACACTGAAGCTTTCTTT
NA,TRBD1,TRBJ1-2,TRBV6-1,CASSAGGTGKVGYTF,TGTGCCAGCAGTGCCGGCGGGACAGGGAAGGTTGGCTACACCTTC
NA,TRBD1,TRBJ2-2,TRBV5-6,CASSEGAATPGELFF,TGTGCCAGCAGCGAGGGGGCGGCAACCCCCGGGGAGCTGTTTTTT
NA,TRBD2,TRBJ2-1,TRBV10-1,CASSEGSGRGNEQFF,TGCGCCAGCAGTGAGGGGTCCGGGAGGGGAAATGAGCAGTTCTTC
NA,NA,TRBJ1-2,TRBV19,CASSIGTDIRNYGYTF,TGTGCCAGTAGTATAGGGACAGATATTAGGAACTATGGCTACACCTTC
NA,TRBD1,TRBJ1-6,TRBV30,CAWTAGTGPNSPLHF,TGTGCCTGGACCGCCGGGACAGGGCCGAACTCACCCCTCCACTTT
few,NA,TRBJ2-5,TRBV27,CASSFRGRETQYF,TGTGCCAGCAGTTTCCGGGGGAGAGAGACCCAGTACTTC
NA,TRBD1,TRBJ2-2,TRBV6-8,CASSRYRDRGFAGELFF,TGTGCCAGCAGTCGATACCGGGACAGGGGCTTTGCCGGGGAGCTGTTTTTT
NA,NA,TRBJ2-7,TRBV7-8,CASSPSEEYEQYF,TGTGCCAGCAGCCCCTCGGAGGAGTACGAGCAGTACTTC
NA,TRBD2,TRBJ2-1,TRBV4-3,CASSQDLTSGTHNEQFF,TGCGCCAGCAGCCAAGATTTGACTAGCGGGACCCACAATGAGCAGTTCTTC
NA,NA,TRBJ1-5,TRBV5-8,CASSFSGHSNQPQHF,TGTGCCAGCAGCTTCTCAGGTCACAGCAATCAGCCCCAGCATTTT
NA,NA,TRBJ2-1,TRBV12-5,CASGLVSTTNNEQFF,TGTGCTAGTGGTTTGGTATCGACTACGAACAATGAGCAGTTCTTC
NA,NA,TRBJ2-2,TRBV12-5,CASGSTGQGRSGELFF,TGTGCTAGTGGTTCTACGGGCCAGGGGCGTTCCGGGGAGCTGTTTTTT
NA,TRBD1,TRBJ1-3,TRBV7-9,CASSWTGDGNTIYF,TGTGCCAGCAGCTGGACAGGGGACGGAAACACCATATATTTT
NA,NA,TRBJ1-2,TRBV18,CASSPLGSSLYGYTF,TGTGCCAGCTCACCTCTTGGCAGTTCCCTCTATGGCTACACCTTC
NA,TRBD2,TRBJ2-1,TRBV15,CATSRDRAGGYYEQFF,TGTGCCACCAGCAGAGATCGGGCGGGAGGATACTATGAGCAGTTCTTC